This paragraph reports one T cell receptor beta chain. Its antigen is unknown. This CDR3 region has 18 residues. V lost 6 bases and J lost 8; bases outside the gene matches: 18. Germline V CDR1 and CDR2: MNHNS, SASEGT. These data belong to a study of early T cells in non-severe SARS-CoV-2 infection. Study context: Chains were unpaired, as sequencing was done on bulk RNA from unsorted whole blood.

Study-wide results and limits: CD4 and private specificities were missed by VDJdb matching, which favored anti-spike CD8 responses.

Individual cDNA molecules were tagged with unique molecular identifiers. One entry per CDR3 protein results from TCRdb running MiXCR on the 5' RACE reads. The table has fewer than 120,000 distinct CDR3 sequences, roughly an eighth seen once. The sample was whole blood, taken at baseline. The TCR comes from an adult who was a healthcare worker with PCR-confirmed SARS-CoV-2 infection or an uninfected control (not recorded which). The chain has TRBV6-1 and TRBJ1-4; 10 nucleotides agree with TRBD1. DNA for the CDR3: TGTGCCAGCAGACTATTCGCTGGGGCCGGGACAGGGGACGAAAAACTGTTTTTT. It is translated as CASRLFAGAGTGDEKLFF.